The 32 T cell receptor beta chains reported below all come from one sample, sequenced in a study of cytomegalovirus exposure and HLA in healthy donors. 60 Vbeta and 13 Jbeta primers were used in PCR. The repertoire was sequenced with immunoSEQ multiplex PCR; TCRdb's copy has only in-frame clones and lacks some. The sample shows roughly 160,000 clones, roughly 84% of them seen only once. The sample consisted of PBMCs. These receptors came from a man aged 30-40 years in good health and CMV-seronegative.

The chain links TRBV2 to TRBJ2-2, with D unresolved. V lost 3 bases and J lost 3, with 8 bases in between. Germline V CDR1 and CDR2: SNHLY, FYNNEI. The CDR3 totals 14 residues. In DNA, the CDR3 is TGTGCCAGCAGTGAGCACAGTTACACCGGGGAGCTGTTTTTT. It is translated as CASSEHSYTGELFF.

The rearrangement links TRBV7-8 to TRBJ2-3; 12 nucleotides match TRBD2. Losses at the gene ends were 5 bases for V and 2 bases for J; bases not matched to a gene: 5. The CDR3 runs to 16 residues. Germline-derived CDR1 and CDR2 are SGHVS and FQNEAQ. CDR3 region: CASSPRTSGTTDTQYF. CDR3 nucleotides: TGTGCCAGCAGCCCGCGGACTAGCGGGACCACAGATACGCAGTATTTT.

The V call is TRBV11-2, the J call TRBJ1-3, with a weak D call TRBD1 (5 bases). Between the trimmed V and J ends, which lost 2 bases and 0 bases, there was a span of 8 bases. The CDR3 has 15 residues. CDR1 and CDR2 from the germline V gene are SGHAT and FQNNGV. CDR3 nucleotide sequence: TGTGCCAGCAGCTTACAGGGTTTCTCTGGAAACACCATATATTTT. As protein: CASSLQGFSGNTIYF.

The V gene is TRBV4-3, the J gene TRBJ2-1; D is unresolved. Germline CDR1 is LGHNA and CDR2 is YSLEER. V lost 0 bases to trimming and J lost 2 bases, with 14 bases between them. The CDR3 runs to 17 residues. CDR3 amino acids: CASSQDGLLFAYNEQFF. In DNA, the CDR3 is TGCGCCAGCAGCCAAGACGGTTTGCTCTTCGCCTACAATGAGCAGTTCTTC.

The J gene is TRBJ2-5, the V gene TRBV5-1; 8 bases align to TRBD1. J was trimmed by 2 bases and V by 2 bases; bases with no gene match: 8. The CDR3 sequence is 16 residues long. From germline, CDR1 is SGHRS and CDR2 YFSETQ. Here the CDR3 DNA reads TGCGCCAGCAGCTTAACAGGGGGATCGGGACAAGAGACCCAGTACTTC. Translation: CASSLTGGSGQETQYF.

In this sample, this clone turned up a few times. The chain carries TRBV29-1 and TRBJ2-1; 7 bases fit TRBD1. The V and J ends lost 4 bases and 9 bases, in that order; junction bases with no gene match: 9. Looked up from germline, CDR1 is SQVTM and CDR2 is ANQGSEA. The CDR3 covers 13 residues. The DNA for the CDR3 is TGCAGCGTTGTAACAGGGGTTGATGGTGAGCAGTTCTTC. It codes for CSVVTGVDGEQFF.

The genes are TRBV11-2 and TRBJ2-7; perhaps TRBD1 as D (5 bases). The CDR3 spans 14 residues. Germline lookup yields CDR1 SGHAT and CDR2 FQNNGV. The germline V and J ends were trimmed by 0 bases and 3 bases, with 9 bases remaining between them. DNA for the CDR3: TGTGCCAGCAGCTTAGATTGGCAGGGCTACGAGCAGTACTTC. Translated: CASSLDWQGYEQYF.

V and J are TRBV29-1 and TRBJ2-3; 9 bases agree with TRBD2. Trimming took 5 bases from V and 2 from J; bases not matched to a gene: 2. This CDR3 comprises 13 residues. Germline assignment: CDR1 SQVTM and CDR2 ANQGSEA. The DNA for the CDR3 is TGCAGCGTTAGCGGGAGGTCCACAGATACGCAGTATTTT. Amino acids: CSVSGRSTDTQYF.

V usage is TRBV27 and J usage is TRBJ2-7; D is perhaps TRBD2 (6 bases). The length of the CDR3 is 15 residues. Per germline, CDR1 MNHEY and CDR2 SMNVEV (reference sequence). With 6 bases removed from V and 2 bases from J, the gap between germline ends came to 17 bases. CDR3 in DNA: TGTGCCAGCAGACTAGCCCCCGACGGAACCTACGAGCAGTACTTC. Protein product: CASRLAPDGTYEQYF.

This clone showed up just a few times. This rearrangement joins TRBV15 to TRBJ2-5; D possibly corresponds to TRBD2 (5 bases). V was shortened by 4 bases and J by 4 bases, with 16 bases between the two germline ends. This CDR3 contains 15 residues. Germline CDR1 reads LNHNV; CDR2 reads YYDKDF (reference sequence). CDR3 sequence (DNA): TGTGCCACCAGCACCAAGATCGAGGGCACAGAGACCCAGTACTTC. It is translated as CATSTKIEGTETQYF.

For the CDR3, the DNA is TGTGCCTGGAGTGTACTGGGGACAGTTAACTATGGCTACACCTTC. It translates to CAWSVLGTVNYGYTF. This chain links TRBV30 with TRBJ1-2; 7 nucleotides match TRBD1. Germline V gene lookup returns CDR1 GTSNPN and CDR2 SVGIG (reference sequence). This CDR3 spans 15 amino acids. Losses at the gene ends were 0 bases for V and 1 base for J; bases not matched to a gene: 5.

The rearrangement joins TRBV5-8 to TRBJ1-2, with TRBD1 identical over 8 bases. The CDR3 totals 14 residues. Germline CDR1 and CDR2: SGHTS and YDEGEE. The junction had 8 bases not matched to a gene; V was cut back by 2 bases and J by 8 bases. The CDR3 nucleotides are TGTGCCAGCAGCTTAGCGGACAGGGATTACGGCTACACCTTC. As protein: CASSLADRDYGYTF.

The chain uses TRBV27 and TRBJ1-5; 7 bases match TRBD1. V lost 10 bases and J lost 9; bases outside the gene matches: 15. CDR1 and CDR2 from the germline V gene are MNHEY and SMNVEV (reference sequence). The CDR3 contains 14 residues. The CDR3 loop is CATTYRQGGSPQHF. The CDR3 DNA reads as TGTGCCACCACATATAGACAGGGAGGATCGCCCCAGCATTTT.

This clone has a handful of counts. The rearrangement uses TRBV18 and TRBJ2-7, with TRBD2 matching 14 bases. In germline, CDR1 is KGHSH, CDR2 LQKENI. The CDR3 spans 16 residues. The V gene end was trimmed by 3 bases and the J gene end by 4 bases; junction bases not matched to a gene: 5. Written as DNA, the CDR3 is TGTGCCAGCTCACCTCGACTAGCGGGAGGGACTTACGAGCAGTACTTC. It translates to CASSPRLAGGTYEQYF.

The chain is built from TRBV5-1 and TRBJ1-4; TRBD1 aligns across 7 bases. CDR3 length equals 14 residues. Germline CDR1 SGHRS, CDR2 YFSETQ. With V trimmed by 5 bases and J by 6 bases, 7 bases remained unmatched. CDR3 in amino acids: CASSRDRGDEKLFF. The CDR3 DNA is TGCGCCAGCAGTCGGGACAGAGGGGATGAAAAACTGTTTTTT.

A word on this clone: Other DNA sequences in the same sample also yield this CDR3. The chain recombines TRBV19 with TRBJ1-1; no reliable D call. Germline assignment: CDR1 LNHDA and CDR2 SQIVND (reference sequence). V shed 5 bases and J shed 1 base, with 5 bases lying between them. The CDR3 extends over 12 amino acids. CDR3 loop: CASSPTNTEAFF. The CDR3 DNA is TGTGCCAGTAGTCCTACGAACACTGAAGCTTTCTTT.

This chain joins TRBV5-4 and TRBJ2-7; maybe TRBD1 (6 bases). Germline V lookup: CDR1 SGHNT, CDR2 YYREEE (reference sequence). The CDR3 has 15 amino acids. V was pared by 1 base and J by 3 bases, with 14 bases between. The CDR3 DNA reads TGTGCCAGCAGCTTGAAGGCAGGGGACCGCTACGAGCAGTACTTC. It translates to CASSLKAGDRYEQYF.

The J gene is TRBJ1-1, the V gene TRBV6-5; maybe TRBD1 (5 bases). This CDR3 has 15 amino acids. Germline assignment: CDR1 MNHEY and CDR2 SVGAGI. With 0 bases removed from V and 1 base from J, the gap between germline ends came to 9 bases. CDR3 residues: CASSYSKQENTEAFF. As DNA, the CDR3 is TGTGCCAGCAGTTACTCGAAACAGGAGAACACTGAAGCTTTCTTT.

This rearrangement joins TRBV28 to TRBJ1-2, with unresolved D. CDR1 and CDR2 from the germline V gene are MDHEN and SYDVKM. The CDR3 has 11 residues. Trimming pared 4 bases from V and 7 bases from J, leaving 7 bases between. CDR3 coding DNA: TGTGCCAGCAGTTCCAAAATTGGCTACACCTTC. Translation gives CASSSKIGYTF.

This clone has a single count. This chain joins TRBV28 and TRBJ1-1; no reliable D call. The CDR3 loop spans 12 amino acids. CDR1 and CDR2 (germline): MDHEN, SYDVKM. Trimming removed 7 bases at V and 5 bases at J, with 11 bases between. The DNA for the CDR3 is TGTGCCAGCACCCGATCAGGAACTGAAGCTTTCTTT. Its translation: CASTRSGTEAFF.

A word on this clone: Mismatch with germline at one junction end may stem from a read error. Additional DNA sequences in this sample encode the identical CDR3. The V call is TRBV15, the J call TRBJ1-1; the D gene is possibly TRBD1 (6 bases). This CDR3 is built from 14 residues. In germline, CDR1 is LNHNV, CDR2 YYDKDF (reference sequence). This CDR3 is CATSRDVRDTEAFF. The CDR3 nucleotides read TGTGCCACCAGCAGAGATGTCAGGGACACTGAGGCTTTCTTT.

This clone occurred once. The chain has TRBV28 and TRBJ2-7, with D tentatively TRBD2 (5 bases). The CDR3 consists of 13 residues. The germline gives CDR1 MDHEN, CDR2 SYDVKM. V shed 6 bases and J shed 2 bases, with 11 bases lying between them. This CDR3 is CASRPGSTYEQYF. The CDR3 bases are TGTGCCAGCAGGCCGGGAAGCACCTACGAGCAGTACTTC.

The chain is built from TRBV14 and TRBJ2-1; D uncertain. Trimming shortened V by 3 bases and J by 0 bases, and 6 bases separated the two germline ends. The CDR3 is made up of 14 amino acids. Germline V lookup: CDR1 SGHDN, CDR2 FVKESK. The CDR3 bases are TGTGCCAGCAGCCATCGCGGCTCCTACAATGAGCAGTTCTTC. Amino acids: CASSHRGSYNEQFF.

The chain has TRBV19 and TRBJ1-1, with a possible D match to TRBD1 (5 bases). V lost 6 bases and J lost 3, with 11 bases in between. This CDR3 is 13 amino acids long. CDR1 and CDR2 from the germline V gene are LNHDA and SQIVND (reference sequence). The CDR3 sequence is CASRKQADTEAFF. Written as DNA, the CDR3 is TGTGCCAGTAGGAAACAGGCGGACACTGAAGCTTTCTTT.

In its sample, this clone was seen once. The rearrangement joins TRBV6-4 to TRBJ1-1, with 7 positions matching TRBD1. The CDR3 length is 15 residues. Germline CDR1 MRHNA, CDR2 SNTAGT. V lost 5 bases and J lost 8; bases outside the gene matches: 14. Here the CDR3 DNA reads TGTGCCAGCAGTCCTCTTTACAGGGGAGGTTGGGAAGCTTTCTTT. It translates to CASSPLYRGGWEAFF.

The rearrangement uses TRBV5-5 and TRBJ2-2; TRBD2 matches at 14 bases. Germline-derived CDR1 and CDR2 are SGHKS and YYEKEE (reference sequence). The CDR3 has 18 amino acids. Losses at the gene ends were 5 bases for V and 6 bases for J; bases not matched to a gene: 12. CDR3 nucleotide sequence: TGTGCCAGCAGGAGACTAGCGGGGGGGTACTCAAATGCCGGGGAGCTGTTTTTT. Translating gives CASRRLAGGYSNAGELFF.

The V gene is TRBV5-6, the J gene TRBJ2-1, with TRBD1 identical over 8 bases. The CDR3 runs to 16 residues. V gave up 2 bases and J gave up 7 bases; unmatched junction bases: 11. Germline CDR1 is SGHDT and CDR2 is YYEEEE. CDR3 DNA sequence: TGTGCCAGCAGCTTAAGGGGGCAGGGGGCAAGGAATGAGCAGTTCTTC. Amino acids: CASSLRGQGARNEQFF.

This clone was picked up one time. This chain connects TRBV28 to TRBJ1-6, with D perhaps TRBD1 (6 bases). Trimming stripped 6 bases from V and 14 bases from J, with 26 bases between. CDR1 and CDR2 (germline): MDHEN, SYDVKM. CDR3 length: 16 amino acids. The CDR3 coding sequence is TGTGCCAGCAGCCAACCGGGACAATCCAAAAAAGGGTCCCTCCACTTT. Protein: CASSQPGQSKKGSLHF.

This rearrangement joins TRBV6-5 to TRBJ2-3, with D tentatively TRBD2 (6 bases). With 4 bases removed from V and 0 bases from J, the gap between germline ends came to 8 bases. CDR3 length equals 14 residues. Per the germline V gene, CDR1 is MNHEY and CDR2 is SVGAGI. This CDR3 is CASSLGLSTDTQYF. In DNA, the CDR3 is TGTGCCAGCAGTTTGGGACTTAGCACAGATACGCAGTATTTT.

This chain uses TRBV12-5 with TRBJ2-7; 7 nucleotides agree with TRBD2. The J segment lost 4 bases and the V segment lost 1 base, leaving 1 base of the junction unmatched. Germline CDR1 and CDR2: LGHNT and FRNRAP. The CDR3 extends over 13 amino acids. As DNA, the CDR3 is TGTGCTAGTGGTTTGGCTAGCGGTTACGAGCAGTACTTC. Residues: CASGLASGYEQYF.

This chain joins TRBV18 and TRBJ2-5, with 7 bases lining up with TRBD2. Near its end, the DNA agrees better with TRBJ2-7, so the J call may be wrong. CDR3 size: 14 residues. Germline V gene sequence: CDR1 KGHSH, CDR2 LQKENI. As DNA, the CDR3 is TGTGCCAGCTCACCTAGACTAGCTGCCTACGAGCAGTACTTC. Amino acid sequence: CASSPRLAAYEQYF.

This chain uses TRBV7-2 with TRBJ2-2; tentatively, D is TRBD2 (5 bases). The CDR3 totals 15 residues. V was cut by 4 bases and J by 4 bases, with 13 bases left in between. Germline V gene data show CDR1 as SGHTA and CDR2 as FQGNSA. The CDR3 DNA sequence: TGTGCCAGCAGCTCTACTAGAGTAGTCACCGGGGAGCTGTTTTTT. Its protein is CASSSTRVVTGELFF.